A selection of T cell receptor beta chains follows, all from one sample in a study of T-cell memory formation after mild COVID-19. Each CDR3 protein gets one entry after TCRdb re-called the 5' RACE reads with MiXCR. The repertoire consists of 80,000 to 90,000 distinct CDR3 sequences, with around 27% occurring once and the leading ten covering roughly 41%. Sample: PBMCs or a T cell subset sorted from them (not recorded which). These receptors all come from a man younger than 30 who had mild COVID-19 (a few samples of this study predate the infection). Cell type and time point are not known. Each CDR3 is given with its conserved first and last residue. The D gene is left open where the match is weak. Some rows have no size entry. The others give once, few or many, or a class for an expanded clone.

TGTGCCAGCAGCCCCCCCGGAGGGAACCTTGGCTACACCTTC	CASSPPGGNLGYTF	.	few	TRBV12-3/TRBV12-4	TRBJ1-2	14
TGTGCCAGCAGTTATTCGGGCCGAGGAACTGAAGCTTTCTTT	CASSYSGRGTEAFF	.	few	TRBV27	TRBJ1-1	14
TGCGCCAGCAGCCTGCGGGGGAGGGGGGAGCAGTACTTC	CASSLRGRGEQYF	.	.	TRBV4-3	TRBJ2-7	13
TGCAGCGTCGTCCCACCGGGGGGGAACACTGAAGCTTTCTTT	CSVVPPGGNTEAFF	.	few	TRBV29-1	TRBJ1-1	14
TGTGCCACCAGCAGAGAAGAGGGACGAGAGACCCAGTACTTC	CATSREEGRETQYF	.	.	TRBV15	TRBJ2-5	14
TGTGCCAGCAGCTTAGAGGGTCATTACACAGATACGCAGTATTTT	CASSLEGHYTDTQYF	.	few	TRBV11-2	TRBJ2-3	15
TGTGCCAGCAGCACAGGGTCAAACACTGAAGCTTTCTTT	CASSTGSNTEAFF	.	few	TRBV7-3	TRBJ1-1	13
TGCGCCAGCAGCCAAGATCAGGGTAGCAATCAGCCCCAGCATTTT	CASSQDQGSNQPQHF	.	many	TRBV4-1	TRBJ1-5	15
TGTGCCAGCAGCTCCCAGACGGGACAGGATGAGACCCAGTACTTC	CASSSQTGQDETQYF	TRBD1	few	TRBV7-9	TRBJ2-5	15
TGTGCCAGCAGTTTAAGCGGTGGAAATACGCAGTATTTT	CASSLSGGNTQYF	.	few	TRBV27	TRBJ2-3	13
TGTGCCAGCAGCTTAAGGGGGGAGCGGGAGACCCAGTACTTC	CASSLRGERETQYF	.	few	TRBV11-3	TRBJ2-5	14
TGTGCCAGCAGTTCCGACGGGGAGAATACGCAGTATTTT	CASSSDGENTQYF	.	few	TRBV12-3/TRBV12-4	TRBJ2-3	13
TGCAGCGTTGAGCCTATGACTAGCGGGGGGGCCTACGGGCAAGAGACCCAGTACTTC	CSVEPMTSGGAYGQETQYF	TRBD2	.	TRBV29-1	TRBJ2-5	19
TGTGCCAGCTCACCGTCCGGGACAGGGGGCACCGGGGAGCTGTTTTTT	CASSPSGTGGTGELFF	TRBD1	few	TRBV18	TRBJ2-2	16
TGTGCCAGCAGTTATTGGGGGACAGGGGATGAAAAACTGTTTTTT	CASSYWGTGDEKLFF	TRBD1	few	TRBV6-5	TRBJ1-4	15
TGCAGTGCTCCTCCGAAGGCCCCATCCTACGAGCAGTACTTC	CSAPPKAPSYEQYF	.	.	TRBV20-1	TRBJ2-7	14
TGTGCCAGCAGTTACCATAGGACAGATCCGGTTGGCTACACCTTC	CASSYHRTDPVGYTF	.	few	TRBV6-5	TRBJ1-2	15
TGTGCCAGCAGCCTGGTAGATCGGGGCTACACCTTC	CASSLVDRGYTF	.	few	TRBV5-4	TRBJ1-2	12
TGTGCCACCAGCAGAGATAGAGGCCAGGGCTCTGGAAACACCATATATTTT	CATSRDRGQGSGNTIYF	.	.	TRBV15	TRBJ1-3	17
TGTGCCAGCAGTGAAGCGCATCCGACAGGGGGTCCCTCACCCCTCCACTTT	CASSEAHPTGGPSPLHF	TRBD1	.	TRBV2	TRBJ1-6	17
TGTGCCAGCAGTGCTCCCAGGGGCCCTACCCCAGGCTCCTACAATGAGCAGTTCTTC	CASSAPRGPTPGSYNEQFF	.	.	TRBV25-1	TRBJ2-1	19
TGTGCCAGCAGCGAGAAGGGGGGCTACACCTTC	CASSEKGGYTF	.	.	TRBV4-2	TRBJ1-2	11